This TCR beta chain comes out of a study of neurological immune-mediated disorders. One entry per CDR3 protein results from TCRdb running MiXCR on the 5' RACE reads. The sample lists approximately 80,000 distinct CDR3 sequences, around 6% seen once, with over 7% in the top ten. Time point described: longitudinal time-point 2. The CDR3 covers 15 residues. Trimming took 3 bases from V and 2 from J; bases not matched to a gene: 3. CDR1 is KGHSH and CDR2 is LQKENI in the germline V gene. Many counts were recorded for this clonotype. The receptor comes from a woman between 55 and 75 years old with multiple sclerosis. Sequencing was carried out using PBMCs. This rearrangement joins TRBV18 to TRBJ2-2, with TRBD1 matching over 7 bases. CDR3 protein: CASSPDRKNTGELFF. CDR3 nucleotides: TGTGCCAGCTCACCGGACAGGAAAAACACCGGGGAGCTGTTTTTT.